Below are 25 T cell receptor beta chains sequenced from a single sample in a study of identical twins. TCRdb redid the calling of the 5' RACE reads with MiXCR, one entry per CDR3 protein. In the table there are 550,000 to 700,000 distinct CDR3 sequences, 21% of which are singletons. The data were also submitted as part of a second study, on T cells expressing NK-cell markers.

Specimen: PBMCs. The origin of the receptors is a woman aged 18-29 years in good health.

This clonotype was counted only a few times. V and J are TRBV7-9 and TRBJ1-4; D unclear. V lost 5 bases to trimming and J lost 5 bases, with 12 bases between them. CDR1 is SEHNR and CDR2 is FQNEAQ in the germline V gene (reference sequence). The CDR3 loop spans 14 amino acids. CDR3 sequence reads: CASSASGVNEKLFF. The CDR3 coding sequence is TGTGCCAGCAGCGCGAGTGGGGTGAATGAAAAACTGTTTTTT.

The chain combines TRBV7-2 with TRBJ2-7; 8 nucleotides line up with TRBD1. This CDR3 contains 15 residues. V lost 1 base to trimming and J lost 3 bases; unmatched junction nucleotides: 5. CDR1 SGHTA and CDR2 FQGNSA come from the germline V gene. The DNA of the CDR3 is TGTGCCAGCAGCTTAGGGCCCAGGGGGCTCTACGAGCAGTACTTC. Residues: CASSLGPRGLYEQYF.

This clonotype was detected a few times. V gene TRBV5-1 combines with J gene TRBJ1-4, with TRBD1 matching over 10 bases. The germline gives CDR1 SGHRS, CDR2 YFSETQ. The CDR3 loop spans 16 amino acids. J lost 7 bases, V lost 1 base, and 7 bases had no gene match. The CDR3 sequence: CASSLTGDRGREKLFF. CDR3 DNA: TGCGCCAGCAGCTTGACCGGGGACAGGGGACGTGAAAAACTGTTTTTT.

This clonotype was counted only a few times. CDR3 amino acids: CASRMRETQYF. In nucleotides, the CDR3 is TGTGCCAGCAGAATGAGGGAGACCCAGTACTTC. This chain joins TRBV6-6 and TRBJ2-5, with D uncertain. Germline loops: CDR1 MNHNY, CDR2 SVGAGI (reference sequence). V lost 6 bases to trimming and J lost 5 bases, with 7 bases between them. The CDR3 sequence is 11 residues long.

The chain links TRBV29-1 to TRBJ1-5; D gene ambiguous. The CDR3 covers 16 residues. The germline V and J ends were trimmed by 3 bases and 9 bases, with 24 bases remaining between them. Looked up from germline, CDR1 is SQVTM and CDR2 is ANQGSEA. CDR3 bases: TGCAGCGTTGAGAATGAGGGTAACGGGCCGAAGGTGCCCCAGCATTTT. Translating it yields CSVENEGNGPKVPQHF.

The chain is built from TRBV12-3 or TRBV12-4 and TRBJ2-5, with 10 nucleotides matching TRBD1. The CDR3 spans 16 residues. J was trimmed by 0 bases and V by 5 bases; bases with no gene match: 6. The CDR3 nucleotides are TGTGCCAGCAGTCAAAGGGACAGGGGCGACCAAGAGACCCAGTACTTC. It is translated as CASSQRDRGDQETQYF.

V and J are TRBV30 and TRBJ2-3; 7 nucleotides match TRBD2. The trim removed 4 bases at V and 1 base at J, leaving 2 bases unmatched. The CDR3 covers 13 residues. CDR1 GTSNPN and CDR2 SVGIG come from the germline V gene (reference sequence). CDR3 in amino acids: CAWTGGGTDTQYF. CDR3 bases: TGTGCCTGGACTGGGGGGGGCACAGATACGCAGTATTTT.

This clonotype has just a few counts. This chain connects TRBV6-5 to TRBJ2-7; the D gene is possibly TRBD2 (6 bases). The CDR3 runs to 15 residues. Trimming took 0 bases from V and 2 from J, leaving 11 bases between them. Germline CDR1 reads MNHEY; CDR2 reads SVGAGI. CDR3 bases: TGTGCCAGCAGTTACTCGATGGCGGGAACCTACGAGCAGTACTTC. It encodes CASSYSMAGTYEQYF.

The V gene is TRBV3-1, the J gene TRBJ1-6; D gene uncertain. CDR3 length: 13 amino acids. Trimming took off 5 bases at V and 6 bases at J, with 8 bases between the two ends. CDR1 and CDR2 (germline): LGHDT, YNNKEL (reference sequence). CDR3 DNA sequence: TGTGCCAGCAGCGTGGTGACTAATTCACCCCTCCACTTT. Translated: CASSVVTNSPLHF.

This clonotype has only one observation. The chain has TRBV10-3 and TRBJ2-7; 9 bases agree with TRBD1. CDR1 and CDR2 from the germline V gene are ENHRY and SYGVKD. The CDR3 totals 12 residues. After removal of 9 bases from V and 7 bases from J, the junction contained 7 bases not matched to a gene. The CDR3 sequence is CAIRTGDREQYF. The DNA for the CDR3 is TGTGCCATACGGACAGGGGATAGGGAGCAGTACTTC.

In its sample, this clonotype was seen many times. V gene TRBV6-1 combines with J gene TRBJ2-7, with 10 bases lining up with TRBD2. CDR3 length: 17 amino acids. V dropped 7 bases and J dropped 2; count of bases not matched to a gene: 14. Per the germline V gene, CDR1 is MNHNS and CDR2 is SASEGT. For the CDR3, the DNA is TGTGCCAGCAACCGCGGCAGGGGAAGCGGGAGGGCCTACGAGCAGTACTTC. Translation gives CASNRGRGSGRAYEQYF.

The V call is TRBV5-1, the J call TRBJ2-2; tentatively, D is TRBD2 (6 bases). The V end lost 4 bases, the J end lost 7 bases, and 20 bases lay between the germline ends. Per the germline V gene, CDR1 is SGHRS and CDR2 is YFSETQ. The length of the CDR3 is 16 residues. CDR3 residues: CASSARREVGNGELFF. The DNA of the CDR3 is TGCGCCAGCAGCGCGCGGCGGGAAGTTGGTAACGGGGAGCTGTTTTTT.

This clonotype was detected once. This rearrangement joins TRBV7-9 to TRBJ2-1; D remains unclear. The ends were cut back, 4 bases at V and 15 bases at J, with 19 bases in the middle. Germline lookup yields CDR1 SEHNR and CDR2 FQNEAQ (reference sequence). The CDR3 covers 13 residues. CDR3 sequence reads: CASSSQTHPMWFF. DNA for the CDR3: TGTGCCAGCAGCTCTCAGACCCACCCAATGTGGTTCTTC.

The chain uses TRBV9 and TRBJ1-6, with D perhaps matching TRBD1 (6 bases). The CDR3 has 14 amino acids. Trimming pared 3 bases from V and 4 bases from J, leaving 8 bases between. From germline, CDR1 is SGDLS and CDR2 YYNGEE. The CDR3 bases are TGTGCCAGCAGCGGACAGGAGTATAATTCACCCCTCCACTTT. Translation gives CASSGQEYNSPLHF.

This clonotype was detected ten times or more. The CDR3 DNA is TGTGCCAGCAGTGGGGGACTCACAGATACGCAGTATTTT. It codes for CASSGGLTDTQYF. The chain joins TRBV14 to TRBJ2-3; a possible D gene is TRBD2 (6 bases). The CDR3 sequence is 13 residues long. The V and J ends lost 6 bases and 2 bases respectively, with 9 bases between them. The germline gives CDR1 SGHDN, CDR2 FVKESK. The variable domain in full, with the rest retrieved from reference TRBV14 and TRBJ2-3, is EAGVTQFPSHSVIEKGQTVTLRCDPISGHDNLYWYRRVMGKEIKFLLHFVKESKQDESGMPNNRFLAERTGGTYSTLKVQPAELEDSGVYFCASSGGLTDTQYFGPGTRLTVL.

The V gene is TRBV4-2, the J gene TRBJ2-2, with D hard to call. This CDR3 has 12 residues. The germline gives CDR1 LGHNA, CDR2 YNFKEQ. Trimming took 6 bases from V and 5 from J, leaving 7 bases between them. The CDR3 loop reads CASRDPTGELFF. CDR3 coding DNA: TGTGCCAGCAGGGACCCTACCGGGGAGCTGTTTTTT.

This clonotype was counted a few times. The CDR3, as DNA: TGTGCCAGCAGCGTAAGGGACAGGGGTGAAAAACTGTTTTTT. Translated, it gives CASSVRDRGEKLFF. The chain links TRBV9 to TRBJ1-4; 10 nucleotides align to TRBD1. V was pared by 1 base and J by 7 bases, with 1 base of the junction left unmatched. The CDR3 covers 14 residues. The V gene's germline CDR1 is SGDLS and CDR2 YYNGEE.

This clonotype was seen only a few times. V is TRBV12-3 or TRBV12-4 and J is TRBJ1-2; possibly TRBD1 for D (6 bases). The CDR3 loop spans 12 amino acids. Trimming cost V 9 bases and J 7 bases, with 15 bases left between them. The CDR3 region has the DNA TGTGCCAGGGGAGGGGGGCCGGTTGGCTACACCTTC. Amino acid sequence: CARGGGPVGYTF.

V usage is TRBV27 and J usage is TRBJ2-7; D is unclear. Germline CDR1 and CDR2: MNHEY and SMNVEV (reference sequence). V shed 2 bases and J shed 5 bases, with 13 bases lying between them. This CDR3 region has 14 residues. The CDR3 bases are TGTGCCAGCAGTTTAAGCCGGCTTAGCAACGAGCAGTACTTC. Its translation: CASSLSRLSNEQYF.

J is TRBJ2-1 and V is TRBV5-5; tentatively, D is TRBD1 or TRBD2 (6 bases each). Germline V CDR1 and CDR2: SGHKS, YYEKEE (reference sequence). The CDR3 runs to 16 residues. V lost 4 bases and J lost 0, with 14 bases in between. The CDR3 protein is CASSPGGPRSYNEQFF. CDR3 bases: TGTGCCAGCAGCCCCGGGGGCCCACGCTCCTACAATGAGCAGTTCTTC.

This clonotype turned up a few times. V gene TRBV20-1 combines with J gene TRBJ1-1; a weak D match, TRBD1 (5 bases). The germline CDR1 and CDR2 sequences are DFQATT and SNEGSKA (reference sequence). Between the trimmed V and J ends, which lost 2 bases and 0 bases, there was a span of 7 bases. The CDR3 totals 13 residues. The CDR3 sequence: CSARRTLNTEAFF. Here the CDR3 DNA reads TGCAGTGCTAGAAGGACACTGAACACTGAAGCTTTCTTT.

The rearrangement joins TRBV7-8 to TRBJ2-1; no firm D call. CDR1 SGHVS and CDR2 FQNEAQ come from the germline V gene. V was shortened by 5 bases and J by 4 bases, with 9 bases between the two germline ends. CDR3 size: 13 residues. The CDR3 spells CASSQNTYNEQFF. CDR3 in DNA: TGTGCCAGCAGCCAAAACACGTACAATGAGCAGTTCTTC.

In its sample, this clonotype was seen many times. The chain is built from TRBV4-3 and TRBJ2-1, with 9 positions matching TRBD2. J lost 3 bases, V lost 1 base, and 4 bases had no gene match. The CDR3 is made up of 16 amino acids. Looked up from germline, CDR1 is LGHNA and CDR2 is YSLEER. The DNA for the CDR3 is TGCGCCAGCAGCCAAGGTCTAGCGGGAAGCTACAATGAGCAGTTCTTC. It specifies CASSQGLAGSYNEQFF.

The V gene is TRBV12-3 or TRBV12-4, the J gene TRBJ2-2; 10 bases align to TRBD2. This CDR3 contains 17 residues. With V trimmed by 6 bases and J by 6 bases, 13 bases remained unmatched. The CDR3 region has the DNA TGTGCCAGCAGAGAACCGGGACTAGCGTTCGGTGCCGGGGAGCTGTTTTTT. It translates to CASREPGLAFGAGELFF.

This chain joins TRBV20-1 and TRBJ2-1; D not resolved. The CDR3 has 13 amino acids. The germline CDR1 and CDR2 sequences are DFQATT and SNEGSKA (reference sequence). V gave up 3 bases and J gave up 6 bases, with 12 bases separating them. CDR3 residues: CSASVRSGNEQFF. In DNA form, the CDR3 reads TGCAGTGCTAGTGTTCGGTCCGGCAATGAGCAGTTCTTC.